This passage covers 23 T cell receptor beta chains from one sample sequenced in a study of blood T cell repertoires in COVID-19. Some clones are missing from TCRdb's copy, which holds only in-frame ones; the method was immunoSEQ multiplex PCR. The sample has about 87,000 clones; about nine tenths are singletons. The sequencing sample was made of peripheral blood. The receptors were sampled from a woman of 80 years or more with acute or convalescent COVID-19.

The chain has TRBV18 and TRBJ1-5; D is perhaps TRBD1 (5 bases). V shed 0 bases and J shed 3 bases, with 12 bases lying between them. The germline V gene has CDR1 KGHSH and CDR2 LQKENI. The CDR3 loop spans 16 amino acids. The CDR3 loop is CASSPPVRGDNQPQHF. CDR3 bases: TGTGCCAGCTCACCACCGGTAAGGGGTGACAATCAGCCCCAGCATTTT.

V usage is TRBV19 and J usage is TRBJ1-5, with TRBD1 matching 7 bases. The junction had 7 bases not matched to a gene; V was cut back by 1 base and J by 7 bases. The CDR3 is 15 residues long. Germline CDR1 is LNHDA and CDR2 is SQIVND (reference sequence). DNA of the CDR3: TGTGCCAGTAGTATAGCCACAGGGGTTTCCCAGCCCCAGCATTTT. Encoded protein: CASSIATGVSQPQHF.

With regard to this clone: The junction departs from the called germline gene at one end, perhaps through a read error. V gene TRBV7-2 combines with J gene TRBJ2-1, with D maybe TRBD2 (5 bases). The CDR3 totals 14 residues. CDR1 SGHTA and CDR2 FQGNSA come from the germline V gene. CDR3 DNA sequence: TGTGCCAGCGGCTTCCGGGGCTCCTACAATGAGCAGTTCTTC. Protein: CASGFRGSYNEQFF.

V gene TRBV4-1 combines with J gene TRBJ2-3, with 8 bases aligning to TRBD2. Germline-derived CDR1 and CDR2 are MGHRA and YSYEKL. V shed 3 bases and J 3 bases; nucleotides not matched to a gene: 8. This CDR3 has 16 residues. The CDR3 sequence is CASSQLTGTSTDTQYF. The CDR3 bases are TGCGCCAGCAGCCAGCTTACAGGGACTAGTACAGATACGCAGTATTTT.

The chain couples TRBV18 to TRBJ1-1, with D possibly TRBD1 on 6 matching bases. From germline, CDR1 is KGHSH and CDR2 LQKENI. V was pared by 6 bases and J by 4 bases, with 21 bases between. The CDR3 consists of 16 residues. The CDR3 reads CASSEIRQATFTEAFF. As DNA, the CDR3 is TGTGCCAGCTCCGAAATACGACAGGCAACATTCACTGAAGCTTTCTTT.

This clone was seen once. The CDR3 sequence: CATSDFAGKAFF. The CDR3 DNA sequence: TGTGCCACCAGTGATTTCGCGGGGAAGGCTTTCTTT. This chain uses TRBV24-1 with TRBJ1-1; no reliable D call. Trimming took off 1 base at V and 11 bases at J, with 10 bases between the two ends. The length of the CDR3 is 12 residues. Germline values: CDR1 KGHDR, CDR2 SFDVKD.

The CDR3, as DNA: TGTGCCAGCAGCTTAGAGCCAGGGGGCTTCGGTGGCTACACCTTC. Its translation: CASSLEPGGFGGYTF. The rearrangement links TRBV7-8 to TRBJ1-2; 8 bases line up with TRBD1. CDR1 SGHVS and CDR2 FQNEAQ come from the germline V gene. Trimming cost V 1 base and J 7 bases; bases outside gene matches: 8. This CDR3 region has 15 residues.

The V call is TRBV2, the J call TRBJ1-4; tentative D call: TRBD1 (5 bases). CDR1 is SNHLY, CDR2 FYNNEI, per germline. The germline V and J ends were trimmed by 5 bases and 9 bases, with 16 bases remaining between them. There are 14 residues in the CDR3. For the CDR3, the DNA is TGTGCCAGCAGTCTGGGGGGGGAGACCAAAAAACTGTTTTTT. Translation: CASSLGGETKKLFF.

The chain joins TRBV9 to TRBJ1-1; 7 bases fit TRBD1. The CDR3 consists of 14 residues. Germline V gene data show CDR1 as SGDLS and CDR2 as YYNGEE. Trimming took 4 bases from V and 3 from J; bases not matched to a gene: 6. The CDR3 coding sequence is TGTGCCAGCAGCCCCCGACAGGGATACACTGAAGCTTTCTTT. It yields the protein CASSPRQGYTEAFF.

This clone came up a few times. The CDR3 DNA sequence: TGTGCCAGCAGCTTAACTAGCGGGGGGTATGAGCAGTTCTTC. This encodes CASSLTSGGYEQFF. The rearrangement links TRBV7-2 to TRBJ2-1, with 12 bases aligning to TRBD2. Germline V lookup: CDR1 SGHTA, CDR2 FQGNSA. V trimming: 2 bases; J trimming: 8 bases; junction bases outside the gene matches: 1. The CDR3 extends over 14 amino acids.

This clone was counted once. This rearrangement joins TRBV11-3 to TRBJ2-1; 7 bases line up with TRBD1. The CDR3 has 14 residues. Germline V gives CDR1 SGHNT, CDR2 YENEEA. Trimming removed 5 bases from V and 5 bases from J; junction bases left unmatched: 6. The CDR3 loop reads CASSLGTVHNEQFF. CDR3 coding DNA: TGTGCCAGCAGCCTAGGGACAGTTCACAATGAGCAGTTCTTC. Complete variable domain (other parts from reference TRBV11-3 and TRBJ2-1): EAGVVQSPRYKIIEKKQPVAFWCNPISGHNTLYWYLQNLGQGPELLIRYENEEAVDDSQLPKDRFSAERLKGVDSTLKIQPAELGDSAVYLCASSLGTVHNEQFFGPGTRLTVL.

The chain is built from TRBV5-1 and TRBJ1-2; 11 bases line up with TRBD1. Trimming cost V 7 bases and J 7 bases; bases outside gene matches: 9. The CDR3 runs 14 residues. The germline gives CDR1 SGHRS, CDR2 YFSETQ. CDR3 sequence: CASGTGQGERGYTF. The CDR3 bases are TGCGCCAGCGGCACGGGACAGGGGGAACGTGGCTACACCTTC.

The CDR3 loop is CASSIAGRATSGSPYEQYF. In DNA, the CDR3 is TGTGCCAGTAGTATAGCGGGCAGGGCCACTAGCGGGAGCCCCTACGAGCAGTACTTC. This chain uses TRBV19 with TRBJ2-7; 11 nucleotides match TRBD2. With V trimmed by 1 base and J by 2 bases, 13 bases remained unmatched. The CDR3 contains 19 residues. Germline values: CDR1 LNHDA, CDR2 SQIVND (reference sequence).

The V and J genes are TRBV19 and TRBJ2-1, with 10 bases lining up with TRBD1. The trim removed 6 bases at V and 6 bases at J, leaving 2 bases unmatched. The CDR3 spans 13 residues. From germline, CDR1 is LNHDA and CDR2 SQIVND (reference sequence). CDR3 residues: CASRRDRGNEQFF. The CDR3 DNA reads TGTGCCAGTAGACGGGACAGGGGCAATGAGCAGTTCTTC.

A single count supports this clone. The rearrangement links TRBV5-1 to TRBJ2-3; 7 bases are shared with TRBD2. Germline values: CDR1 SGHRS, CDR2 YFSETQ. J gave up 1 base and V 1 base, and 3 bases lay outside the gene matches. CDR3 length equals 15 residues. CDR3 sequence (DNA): TGCGCCAGCAGCTTGACAGCGGGGCGCACAGATACGCAGTATTTT. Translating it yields CASSLTAGRTDTQYF. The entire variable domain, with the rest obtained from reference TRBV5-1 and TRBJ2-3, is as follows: KAGVTQTPRYLIKTRGQQVTLSCSPISGHRSVSWYQQTPGQGLQFLFEYFSETQRNKGNFPGRFSGRQFSNSRSEMNVSTLELGDSALYLCASSLTAGRTDTQYFGPGTRLTVL.

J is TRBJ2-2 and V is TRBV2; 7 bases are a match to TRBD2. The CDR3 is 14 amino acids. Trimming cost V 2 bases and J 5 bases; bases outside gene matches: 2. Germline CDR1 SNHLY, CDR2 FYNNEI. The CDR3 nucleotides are TGTGCCAGCAGTGAAATGGGGGGGACCGGGGAGCTGTTTTTT. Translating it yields CASSEMGGTGELFF.

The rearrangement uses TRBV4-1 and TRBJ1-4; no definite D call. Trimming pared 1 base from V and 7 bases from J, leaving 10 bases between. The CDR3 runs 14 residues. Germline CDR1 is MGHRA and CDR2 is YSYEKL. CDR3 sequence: CASSQARAGEKLFF. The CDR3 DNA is TGCGCCAGCAGCCAAGCGAGGGCGGGTGAAAAACTGTTTTTT.

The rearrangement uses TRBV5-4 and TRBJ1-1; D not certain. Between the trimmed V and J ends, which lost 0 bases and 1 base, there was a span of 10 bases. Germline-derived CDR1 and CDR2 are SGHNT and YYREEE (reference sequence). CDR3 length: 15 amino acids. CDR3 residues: CASSLAWQSNTEAFF. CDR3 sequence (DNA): TGTGCCAGCAGCTTGGCCTGGCAGTCGAACACTGAAGCTTTCTTT.

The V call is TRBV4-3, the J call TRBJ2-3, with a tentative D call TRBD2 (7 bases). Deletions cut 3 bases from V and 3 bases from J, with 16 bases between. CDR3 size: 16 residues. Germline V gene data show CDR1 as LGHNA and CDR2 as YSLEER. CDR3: CASSHAPGGPTDTQYF. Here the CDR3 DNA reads TGCGCCAGCAGCCACGCTCCGGGGGGCCCAACAGATACGCAGTATTTT.

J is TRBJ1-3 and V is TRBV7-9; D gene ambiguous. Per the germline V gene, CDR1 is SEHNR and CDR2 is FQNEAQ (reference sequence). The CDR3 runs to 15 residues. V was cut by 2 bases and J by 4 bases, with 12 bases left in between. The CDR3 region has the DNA TGTGCCAGCAGCTTAATAAGCGGGCTCGGAAACACCATATATTTT. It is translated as CASSLISGLGNTIYF.

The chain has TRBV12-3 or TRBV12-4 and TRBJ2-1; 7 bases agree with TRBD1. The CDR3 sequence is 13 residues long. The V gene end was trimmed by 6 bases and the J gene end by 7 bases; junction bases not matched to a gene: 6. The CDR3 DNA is TGTGCCAGCAGGTTTACACAGGGGAATGAGCAGTTCTTC. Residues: CASRFTQGNEQFF.

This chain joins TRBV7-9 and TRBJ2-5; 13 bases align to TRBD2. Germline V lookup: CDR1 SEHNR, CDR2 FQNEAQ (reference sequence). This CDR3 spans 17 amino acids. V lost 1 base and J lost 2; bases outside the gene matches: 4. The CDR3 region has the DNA TGTGCCAGCAGCTTAGTTTTGGGACTAGCGGGGCAAGAGACCCAGTACTTC. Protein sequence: CASSLVLGLAGQETQYF. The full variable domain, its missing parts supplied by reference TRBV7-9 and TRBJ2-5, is DTGVSQNPRHKITKRGQNVTFRCDPISEHNRLYWYRQTLGQGPEFLTYFQNEAQLEKSRLLSDRFSAERPKGSFSTLEIQRTEQGDSAMYLCASSLVLGLAGQETQYFGPGTRLLVL.

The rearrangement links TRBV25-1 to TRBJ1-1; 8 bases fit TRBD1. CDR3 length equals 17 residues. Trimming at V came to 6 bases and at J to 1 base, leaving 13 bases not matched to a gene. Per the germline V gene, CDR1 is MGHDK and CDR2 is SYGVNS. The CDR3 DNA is TGTGCCAGCAGCGATTCGCCCGGGACAGGAACGAACACTGAAGCTTTCTTT. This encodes CASSDSPGTGTNTEAFF.